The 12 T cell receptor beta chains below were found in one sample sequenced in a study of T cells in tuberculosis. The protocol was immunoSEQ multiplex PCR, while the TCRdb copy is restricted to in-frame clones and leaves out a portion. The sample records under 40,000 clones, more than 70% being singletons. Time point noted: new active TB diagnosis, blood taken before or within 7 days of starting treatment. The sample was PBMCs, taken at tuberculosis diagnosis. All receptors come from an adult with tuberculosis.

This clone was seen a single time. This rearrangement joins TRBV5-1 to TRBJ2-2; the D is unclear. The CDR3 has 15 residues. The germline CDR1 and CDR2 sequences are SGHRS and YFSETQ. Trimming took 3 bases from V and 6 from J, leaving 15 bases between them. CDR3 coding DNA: TGCGCCAGCAGCTCCTACCTTAGCCAGCCCGGGGAGCTGTTTTTT. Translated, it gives CASSSYLSQPGELFF.

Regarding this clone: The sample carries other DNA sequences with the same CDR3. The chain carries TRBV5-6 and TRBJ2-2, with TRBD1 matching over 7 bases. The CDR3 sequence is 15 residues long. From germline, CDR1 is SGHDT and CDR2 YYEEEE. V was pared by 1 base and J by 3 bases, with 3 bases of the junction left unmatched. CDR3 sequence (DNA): TGTGCCAGCAGCTTGACAGGGGTGTACACCGGGGAGCTGTTTTTT. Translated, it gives CASSLTGVYTGELFF.

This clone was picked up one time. The CDR3 sequence is CASSEVGTGGSRSYEQYF. CDR3 nucleotides: TGTGCCAGCAGTGAAGTAGGGACAGGGGGCTCGAGGTCCTACGAGCAGTACTTC. J is TRBJ2-7 and V is TRBV6-1; 12 nucleotides match TRBD1. After removal of 1 base from V and 1 base from J, the junction contained 8 bases not matched to a gene. The germline CDR1 and CDR2 sequences are MNHNS and SASEGT. The CDR3 contains 18 residues.

The CDR3 loop is CASSQGGGLETQYF. In nucleotides, the CDR3 is TGTGCCAGCAGCCAAGGGGGGGGGCTAGAGACGCAGTATTTT. The chain employs TRBV7-2 and TRBJ2-3; the D gene is possibly TRBD2 (7 bases). Trimming removed 5 bases at V and 9 bases at J, with 18 bases between. Germline assignment: CDR1 SGHTA and CDR2 FQGNSA. The CDR3 sequence is 14 residues long.

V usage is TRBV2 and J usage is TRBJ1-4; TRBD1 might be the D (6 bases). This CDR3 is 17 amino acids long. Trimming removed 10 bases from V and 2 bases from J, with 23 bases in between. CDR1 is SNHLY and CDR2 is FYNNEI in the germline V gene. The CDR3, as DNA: TGTGCCACCTCCCTCTCGGGGGGCCGGTATACTAATGAAAAACTGTTTTTT. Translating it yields CATSLSGGRYTNEKLFF.

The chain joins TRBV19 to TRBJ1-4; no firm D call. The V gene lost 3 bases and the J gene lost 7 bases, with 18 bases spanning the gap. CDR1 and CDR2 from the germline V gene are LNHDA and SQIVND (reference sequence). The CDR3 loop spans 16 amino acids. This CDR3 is CASSITHSGNGEKLFF. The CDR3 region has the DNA TGTGCCAGTAGTATTACGCATAGCGGCAACGGTGAAAAACTGTTTTTT.

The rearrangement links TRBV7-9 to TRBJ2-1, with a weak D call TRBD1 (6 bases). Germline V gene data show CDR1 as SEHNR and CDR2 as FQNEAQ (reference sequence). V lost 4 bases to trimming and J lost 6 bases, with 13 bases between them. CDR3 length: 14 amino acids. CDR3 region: CASSSQGKGNEQFF. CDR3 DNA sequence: TGTGCCAGCAGCTCACAGGGAAAGGGCAATGAGCAGTTCTTC. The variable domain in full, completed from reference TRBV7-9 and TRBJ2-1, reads DTGVSQNPRHKITKRGQNVTFRCDPISEHNRLYWYRQTLGQGPEFLTYFQNEAQLEKSRLLSDRFSAERPKGSFSTLEIQRTEQGDSAMYLCASSSQGKGNEQFFGPGTRLTVL.

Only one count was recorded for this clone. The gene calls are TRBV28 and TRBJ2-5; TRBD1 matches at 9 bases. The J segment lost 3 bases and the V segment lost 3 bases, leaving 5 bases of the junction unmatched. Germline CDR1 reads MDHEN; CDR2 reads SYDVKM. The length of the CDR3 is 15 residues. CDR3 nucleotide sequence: TGTGCCAGCAGTTTCTCCGGGACAGGGAAAGAGACCCAGTACTTC. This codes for CASSFSGTGKETQYF.

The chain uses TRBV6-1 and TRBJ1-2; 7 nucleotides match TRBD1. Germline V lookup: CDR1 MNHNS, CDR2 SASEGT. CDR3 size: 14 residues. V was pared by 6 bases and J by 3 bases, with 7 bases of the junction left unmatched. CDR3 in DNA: TGTGCCAGCAGGAAACCAGGGGGTGACTATGGCTACACCTTC. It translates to CASRKPGGDYGYTF.

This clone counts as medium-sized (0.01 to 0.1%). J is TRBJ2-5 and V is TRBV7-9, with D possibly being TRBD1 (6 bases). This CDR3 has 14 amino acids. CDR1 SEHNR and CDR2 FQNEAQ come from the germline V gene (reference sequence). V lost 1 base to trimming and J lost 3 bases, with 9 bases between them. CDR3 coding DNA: TGTGCCAGCAGCTTAGACAGGGCTAAAGAGACCCAGTACTTC. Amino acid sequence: CASSLDRAKETQYF.

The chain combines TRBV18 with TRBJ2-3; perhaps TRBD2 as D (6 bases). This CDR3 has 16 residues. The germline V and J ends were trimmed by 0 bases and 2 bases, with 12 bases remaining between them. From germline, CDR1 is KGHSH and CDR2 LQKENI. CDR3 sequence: CASSPPGGTTTDTQYF. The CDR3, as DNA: TGTGCCAGCTCACCACCGGGCGGGACCACCACAGATACGCAGTATTTT. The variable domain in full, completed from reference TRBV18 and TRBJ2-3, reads NAGVMQNPRHLVRRRGQEARLRCSPMKGHSHVYWYRQLPEEGLKFMVYLQKENIIDESGMPKERFSAEFPKEGPSILRIQQVVRGDSAAYFCASSPPGGTTTDTQYFGPGTRLTVL.

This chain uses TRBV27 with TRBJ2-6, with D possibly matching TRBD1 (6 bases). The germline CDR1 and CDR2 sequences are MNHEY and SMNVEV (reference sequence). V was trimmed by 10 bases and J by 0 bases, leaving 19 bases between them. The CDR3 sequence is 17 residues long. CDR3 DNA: TGTGCCACCGCGAGACAGGTGACTAACTCTGGGGCCAACGTCCTGACTTTC. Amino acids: CATARQVTNSGANVLTF.